The 30 T cell receptor beta chains below come from one sample, sequenced in a study of cytomegalovirus exposure and HLA in healthy donors. The PCR used 60 Vbeta and 13 Jbeta primers. The data were produced by immunoSEQ multiplex PCR, yet TCRdb's version contains in-frame clones alone and is incomplete. The sample includes 200,000 to 250,000 clones, over 80% of them seen just once. Source material: PBMCs. The receptors originated from a boy between 2 and 10 years old in good health and CMV-seronegative.

This chain joins TRBV19 and TRBJ1-2; 7 bases agree with TRBD1. The CDR3 runs 17 residues. Trimming took 7 bases from V and 0 from J; bases not matched to a gene: 14. Germline CDR1 reads LNHDA; CDR2 reads SQIVND (reference sequence). CDR3 loop: CASNPKEPGQTNYGYTF. The CDR3 DNA follows: TGTGCCAGTAACCCCAAAGAACCGGGACAGACTAACTATGGCTACACCTTC.

CDR3 bases: TGTGCCAGCAAGGGGGAGGGGGGCATCGGGGAGCTGTTTTTT. It codes for CASKGEGGIGELFF. This chain uses TRBV2 with TRBJ2-2; D possibly corresponds to TRBD2 (7 bases). CDR3 length: 14 residues. Trimming stripped 7 bases from V and 7 bases from J, with 16 bases between. Germline values: CDR1 SNHLY, CDR2 FYNNEI.

The chain is built from TRBV14 and TRBJ1-2; the D gene is possibly TRBD1 (6 bases). Germline V gives CDR1 SGHDN, CDR2 FVKESK. Trimming pared 1 base from V and 1 base from J, leaving 16 bases between. This CDR3 has 17 residues. The CDR3 DNA is TGTGCCAGCAGCCAAGCGAACGACAGGTGGAATAACTATGGCTACACCTTC. It encodes CASSQANDRWNNYGYTF.

The V gene is TRBV6-5, the J gene TRBJ2-5; the D gene is possibly TRBD2 (6 bases). Trimming took 0 bases from V and 5 from J, leaving 16 bases between them. The CDR3 consists of 16 residues. Germline V CDR1 and CDR2: MNHEY, SVGAGI. CDR3 bases: TGTGCCAGCAGTTACTCGCCCCCGGGAGTCCGGGAGACCCAGTACTTC. As protein: CASSYSPPGVRETQYF.

The chain recombines TRBV13 with TRBJ2-7; 10 positions match TRBD1. The ends lost 2 bases at V and 5 bases at J; junction bases unmatched: 6. Germline V gene data show CDR1 as PRHDT and CDR2 as FYEKMQ (reference sequence). There are 15 residues in the CDR3. The CDR3 nucleotides read TGTGCCAGCAGCTTAACCCCCGGGACAGGGGACGAGCAGTACTTC. Protein product: CASSLTPGTGDEQYF.

The chain couples TRBV6-1 to TRBJ2-1; 10 positions match TRBD2. Germline V CDR1 and CDR2: MNHNS, SASEGT. The CDR3 is made up of 17 amino acids. The V segment lost 2 bases and the J segment 7 bases; nucleotides outside the gene matches: 11. This CDR3 reads CASSETLASGSMNEQFF. CDR3 DNA: TGTGCCAGCAGTGAAACCCTAGCTAGCGGGAGTATGAATGAGCAGTTCTTC.

The chain recombines TRBV19 with TRBJ2-1; D is ambiguous. This CDR3 is 12 amino acids long. From germline, CDR1 is LNHDA and CDR2 SQIVND (reference sequence). V lost 6 bases to trimming and J lost 10 bases, with 13 bases between them. The chain's CDR3 is CASSLPLNEQFF. The CDR3 DNA follows: TGTGCCAGTAGCCTGCCCCTAAACGAGCAGTTCTTC.

The chain carries TRBV7-9 and TRBJ1-1; unclear D gene. V was shortened by 5 bases and J by 3 bases, with 16 bases between the two germline ends. The germline CDR1 and CDR2 sequences are SEHNR and FQNEAQ (reference sequence). The CDR3 runs to 15 residues. CDR3 in amino acids: CASSPRLMEDTEAFF. CDR3 bases: TGTGCCAGCAGCCCTCGTCTAATGGAGGACACTGAAGCTTTCTTT.

This clone was seen more than once but under ten times. Germline and junction disagree at one end, which may indicate a read error. The chain links TRBV7-7 to TRBJ2-5; 8 positions match TRBD2. The germline CDR1 and CDR2 sequences are SSHAT and FNYEAQ (reference sequence). The CDR3 runs 15 residues. The CDR3 sequence is CASSLGTRPEETQYF. The DNA of the CDR3 is TGTGCTAGCAGCTTAGGGACTAGACCTGAAGAGACCCAGTACTTC. The entire variable domain, with the rest obtained from reference TRBV7-7 and TRBJ2-5, is as follows: GAGVSQSPRYKVTKRGQDVTLRCDPISSHATLYWYQQALGQGPEFLTYFNYEAQPDKSGLPSDRFSAERPEGSISTLTIQRTEQRDSAMYRCASSLGTRPEETQYFGPGTRLLVL.

This chain connects TRBV7-9 to TRBJ1-1; 7 bases match TRBD1. This CDR3 region has 15 residues. Germline V lookup: CDR1 SEHNR, CDR2 FQNEAQ (reference sequence). J gave up 1 base and V 5 bases, and 7 bases lay outside the gene matches. The CDR3 coding sequence is TGTGCCAGCAGCGACAGGGTCATAGGGAACACTGAAGCTTTCTTT. Translated: CASSDRVIGNTEAFF.

The V and J genes are TRBV19 and TRBJ1-4; 7 nucleotides agree with TRBD1. The V and J ends lost 4 bases and 8 bases, in that order; junction bases with no gene match: 13. Germline V gene lookup returns CDR1 LNHDA and CDR2 SQIVND (reference sequence). The length of the CDR3 is 16 residues. The CDR3 here is CASSTFLTGTGEKLFF. CDR3 sequence (DNA): TGTGCCAGTAGTACCTTCTTGACAGGGACGGGGGAAAAACTGTTTTTT. The variable domain in full, with the rest retrieved from reference TRBV19 and TRBJ1-4, is DGGITQSPKYLFRKEGQNVTLSCEQNLNHDAMYWYRQDPGQGLRLIYYSQIVNDFQKGDIAEGYSVSREKKESFPLTVTSAQKNPTAFYLCASSTFLTGTGEKLFFGSGTQLSVL.

The chain employs TRBV5-1 and TRBJ2-7, with TRBD1 identical over 8 bases. Trimming took 3 bases from V and 3 from J; bases not matched to a gene: 2. CDR3 size: 13 residues. CDR1 is SGHRS and CDR2 is YFSETQ in the germline V gene. Here the CDR3 reads CASSSGTGYEQYF. The CDR3 DNA is TGCGCCAGCAGCTCCGGGACAGGCTACGAGCAGTACTTC. Full variable domain (remainder filled in from reference TRBV5-1 and TRBJ2-7): KAGVTQTPRYLIKTRGQQVTLSCSPISGHRSVSWYQQTPGQGLQFLFEYFSETQRNKGNFPGRFSGRQFSNSRSEMNVSTLELGDSALYLCASSSGTGYEQYFGPGTRLTVT.

V is TRBV7-2 and J is TRBJ2-1; TRBD2 matches at 8 bases. CDR3 length: 16 residues. V trimming: 5 bases; J trimming: 3 bases; junction bases outside the gene matches: 9. Germline assignment: CDR1 SGHTA and CDR2 FQGNSA. The CDR3 sequence is CASSPAWLAGYNEQFF. In nucleotides, the CDR3 is TGTGCCAGCAGCCCAGCCTGGCTAGCGGGCTACAATGAGCAGTTCTTC.

This chain connects TRBV10-1 to TRBJ1-2; 8 positions match TRBD1. Trimming took 3 bases from V and 2 from J; bases not matched to a gene: 8. This CDR3 comprises 16 residues. Germline V lookup: CDR1 WNHNN, CDR2 SYGVQD (reference sequence). CDR3 DNA sequence: TGCGCCAGCAGTGAACCGGGGGCAGGGGGCAACTATGGCTACACCTTC. Its protein product is CASSEPGAGGNYGYTF.

The rearrangement joins TRBV7-9 to TRBJ2-2; possible D gene TRBD1, 6 bases. With 5 bases removed from V and 7 bases from J, the gap between germline ends came to 14 bases. The CDR3 is made up of 14 amino acids. CDR1 SEHNR and CDR2 FQNEAQ come from the germline V gene (reference sequence). The CDR3 reads CASSTQGWGGELFF. In DNA form, the CDR3 reads TGTGCCAGCAGCACACAGGGTTGGGGCGGGGAGCTGTTTTTT.

The rearrangement links TRBV10-3 to TRBJ2-3, with 14 bases fitting TRBD2. The V and J ends lost 2 bases and 4 bases, in that order; junction bases with no gene match: 8. The CDR3 is made up of 18 amino acids. Germline lookup yields CDR1 ENHRY and CDR2 SYGVKD. CDR3 sequence reads: CAISEPGLAGGEADTQYF. Written as DNA, the CDR3 is TGTGCCATCAGTGAGCCCGGACTAGCGGGAGGTGAGGCAGATACGCAGTATTTT.

The V gene is TRBV7-2, the J gene TRBJ2-1, with 7 bases fitting TRBD2. The CDR3 runs 18 residues. The J segment lost 0 bases and the V segment lost 2 bases, leaving 10 bases of the junction unmatched. Germline V gives CDR1 SGHTA, CDR2 FQGNSA. The chain's CDR3 is CASSLMGTTFSSYNEQFF. In DNA, the CDR3 is TGTGCCAGCAGCTTAATGGGGACTACCTTTAGCTCCTACAATGAGCAGTTCTTC. The entire variable domain, with the rest obtained from reference TRBV7-2 and TRBJ2-1, is as follows: GAGVSQSPSNKVTEKGKDVELRCDPISGHTALYWYRQSLGQGLEFLIYFQGNSAPDKSGLPSDRFSAERTGGSVSTLTIQRTQQEDSAVYLCASSLMGTTFSSYNEQFFGPGTRLTVL.

This chain links TRBV19 with TRBJ1-2; TRBD1 aligns across 11 bases. V lost 4 bases and J lost 1; bases outside the gene matches: 11. The CDR3 has 18 amino acids. CDR1 is LNHDA, CDR2 SQIVND, per germline (reference sequence). For the CDR3, the DNA is TGTGCCAGTAGTACGCAACCGGGACAGGGGGAACATAACTATGGCTACACCTTC. Translating gives CASSTQPGQGEHNYGYTF.

The chain is built from TRBV6-6 and TRBJ1-1, with 8 bases fitting TRBD1. Germline V gene data show CDR1 as MNHNY and CDR2 as SVGAGI (reference sequence). J lost 9 bases, V lost 4 bases, and 10 bases had no gene match. The CDR3 contains 14 residues. CDR3: CASSSQSRTGKAFF. CDR3 in DNA: TGTGCCAGCAGTTCCCAAAGCCGGACAGGGAAAGCTTTCTTT.

This rearrangement joins TRBV30 to TRBJ2-7; the D gene is possibly TRBD1 (5 bases). CDR3 length equals 11 residues. Per germline, CDR1 GTSNPN and CDR2 SVGIG (reference sequence). Trimming removed 2 bases at V and 6 bases at J, with 8 bases between. The CDR3 sequence is CAWSQGLEQYF. Here the CDR3 DNA reads TGTGCCTGGAGTCAGGGCCTCGAGCAGTACTTC.

This rearrangement joins TRBV2 to TRBJ2-7; D may be TRBD1 (6 bases). The CDR3 has 11 amino acids. V was clipped by 5 bases and J by 4 bases, with 6 bases between them. Per the germline V gene, CDR1 is SNHLY and CDR2 is FYNNEI. CDR3 amino acids: CASSTGYEQYF. Here the CDR3 DNA reads TGTGCCAGCAGTACAGGGTACGAGCAGTACTTC.

V usage is TRBV6-5 and J usage is TRBJ2-1; 8 nucleotides line up with TRBD2. V shed 6 bases, J shed 2 bases, and the junction held 6 bases outside the gene matches. Germline lookup yields CDR1 MNHEY and CDR2 SVGAGI. There are 15 residues in the CDR3. CDR3 sequence reads: CASSRGGRPYNEQFF. The CDR3 nucleotides are TGTGCCAGCAGCCGGGGGGGGAGGCCCTACAATGAGCAGTTCTTC.

CDR3 bases: TGTGCCAGCAGCGGTACAGGGTCGGTTCAAGAGACCCAGTACTTC. This codes for CASSGTGSVQETQYF. The rearrangement links TRBV7-3 to TRBJ2-5; D perhaps matches TRBD1 (6 bases). V lost 5 bases and J 2 bases, leaving 15 bases between the germline ends. Germline CDR1 SGHTA, CDR2 FQGTGA. There are 15 residues in the CDR3.

V is TRBV7-9 and J is TRBJ2-7; 11 bases fit TRBD1. Looked up from germline, CDR1 is SEHNR and CDR2 is FQNEAQ (reference sequence). The ends lost 5 bases at V and 7 bases at J; junction bases unmatched: 19. The CDR3 contains 18 residues. DNA for the CDR3: TGTGCCAGCAGCCGCCCGGCTCACCCCGGACAGGGGGCGAGGGAGCAGTACTTC. Amino acids: CASSRPAHPGQGAREQYF.

The chain links TRBV30 to TRBJ2-3; 12 bases are a match to TRBD2. Germline assignment: CDR1 GTSNPN and CDR2 SVGIG (reference sequence). This CDR3 spans 16 amino acids. J was trimmed by 2 bases and V by 7 bases; bases with no gene match: 10. The CDR3 protein is CASSPLAGGITDTQYF. Here the CDR3 DNA reads TGTGCCTCCTCCCCACTAGCGGGGGGAATCACAGATACGCAGTATTTT.

Comments on this clone: At one boundary the junction diverges from the germline segment, which might be a read error. This chain uses TRBV7-9 with TRBJ1-1; D not resolved. The germline gives CDR1 SEHNR, CDR2 FQNEAQ (reference sequence). The CDR3 spans 15 residues. CDR3 sequence (DNA): TGTTCCAGCAGCTTAAGTGGAGGACGGAACACTGAAGCTTTCTTT. It translates to CSSSLSGGRNTEAFF.

The chain uses TRBV4-2 and TRBJ2-7, with TRBD2 identical over 9 bases. Losses at the gene ends were 0 bases for V and 7 bases for J; bases not matched to a gene: 10. The germline V gene encodes CDR1 LGHNA and CDR2 YNFKEQ. There are 16 residues in the CDR3. This chain's CDR3 is CASSQDVSGGREEQYF. CDR3 coding DNA: TGTGCCAGCAGCCAAGATGTTAGCGGGGGACGCGAAGAGCAGTACTTC.

The chain has TRBV13 and TRBJ1-1, with 10 bases aligning to TRBD1. The CDR3 contains 15 residues. The germline V gene has CDR1 PRHDT and CDR2 FYEKMQ (reference sequence). Germline trimming cut 5 bases from V and 3 bases from J; bases unmatched to any gene: 6. The CDR3, as DNA: TGTGCCAGCAGCAAGCAGACAGGGGGCGACACTGAAGCTTTCTTT. This encodes CASSKQTGGDTEAFF. Variable domain in full (rest from reference TRBV13 and TRBJ1-1): AAGVIQSPRHLIKEKRETATLKCYPIPRHDTVYWYQQGPGQDPQFLISFYEKMQSDKGSIPDRFSAQQFSDYHSELNMSSLELGDSALYFCASSKQTGGDTEAFFGQGTRLTVV.

This sequence joins TRBV11-2 and TRBJ1-1; the D is unclear. V shed 8 bases and J shed 1 base, with 14 bases lying between them. The CDR3 extends over 14 amino acids. Germline CDR1 reads SGHAT; CDR2 reads FQNNGV. CDR3 coding DNA: TGTGCCAGCGGCCTAACCCCGGGGAACACTGAAGCTTTCTTT. Amino acids: CASGLTPGNTEAFF.

In this sample, this clone turned up once. V is TRBV9 and J is TRBJ2-5; D might be TRBD1 (5 bases). V was clipped by 0 bases and J by 5 bases, with 8 bases between them. Germline-derived CDR1 and CDR2 are SGDLS and YYNGEE. The CDR3 is 13 amino acids. CDR3 DNA: TGTGCCAGCAGCGTAGGACAGTTCGAGACCCAGTACTTC. It translates to CASSVGQFETQYF. Filled out from reference TRBV9 and TRBJ2-5, the complete variable domain reads DSGVTQTPKHLITATGQRVTLRCSPRSGDLSVYWYQQSLDQGLQFLIQYYNGEERAKGNILERFSAQQFPDLHSELNLSSLELGDSALYFCASSVGQFETQYFGPGTRLLVL.